The rows below give T cell receptor beta chains drawn from one sample of a study of blood T cell repertoires in COVID-19. Profiling relied on immunoSEQ multiplex PCR, and the TCRdb table lists in-frame clones only, not all of them. The profile covers about 120,000 clones, with 87% appearing a single time and roughly 30% taken by the ten largest. Sequenced: peripheral blood. The receptors derive from a woman in her sixties or seventies with acute or convalescent COVID-19. CDR3s include the opening cysteine and the closing phenylalanine or tryptophan. The D gene is left open where the match is weak. Size is stated for part of the rows, as once, few or many counts, or as a class when the clone is expanded.

cdr3_nt: TGTGCCAGTAGTATTAGCAGGGTAATAGGTGAAAAACTGTTTTTT
cdr3_aa: CASSISRVIGEKLFF
cdr3_length: 15
v_call: TRBV19
j_call: TRBJ1-4
d_call: NA
clone_size: NA

cdr3_nt: TGCAGCGCGGGCGGGGACTATCAGCCCAAAAACATTCAGTACTTC
cdr3_aa: CSAGGDYQPKNIQYF
cdr3_length: 15
v_call: TRBV29-1
j_call: TRBJ2-4
d_call: TRBD2
clone_size: NA

cdr3_nt: TGTGCCAGCAGTACTGATGCAGGTACGCAGTATTTT
cdr3_aa: CASSTDAGTQYF
cdr3_length: 12
v_call: TRBV12-3/TRBV12-4
j_call: TRBJ2-3
d_call: NA
clone_size: NA

cdr3_nt: TGTGCCAGCAGTTTAGCGGGGACTAGCACAGATACGCAGTATTTT
cdr3_aa: CASSLAGTSTDTQYF
cdr3_length: 15
v_call: TRBV6-5
j_call: TRBJ2-3
d_call: TRBD2
clone_size: NA

cdr3_nt: TGCGCCAGCAGGGTCCAGGGGGAAGAAGAGACCCAGTACTTC
cdr3_aa: CASRVQGEEETQYF
cdr3_length: 14
v_call: TRBV5-1
j_call: TRBJ2-5
d_call: TRBD1
clone_size: once

cdr3_nt: TGTGCCAGCAGTGACCGGACAGGAGCGAATGGCTACACCTTC
cdr3_aa: CASSDRTGANGYTF
cdr3_length: 14
v_call: TRBV2
j_call: TRBJ1-2
d_call: TRBD1
clone_size: NA

cdr3_nt: TGTGCCAGCAGTCCCAGGGTGGTAGCCAGTGAGCAGTTCTTC
cdr3_aa: CASSPRVVASEQFF
cdr3_length: 14
v_call: TRBV2
j_call: TRBJ2-1
d_call: NA
clone_size: NA

cdr3_nt: TGTGCCAGCAGCCGGACAGGGGGCGCGTACACTGAAGCTTTCTTT
cdr3_aa: CASSRTGGAYTEAFF
cdr3_length: 15
v_call: TRBV7-9
j_call: TRBJ1-1
d_call: TRBD1
clone_size: few

cdr3_nt: TGCGCCAGCAGCCAAGATTGGACAGGGGGCGCATATGGCTACACCTTC
cdr3_aa: CASSQDWTGGAYGYTF
cdr3_length: 16
v_call: TRBV4-1
j_call: TRBJ1-2
d_call: TRBD1
clone_size: NA

cdr3_nt: TGTGCTAGTGCTCCCTCGGGGGGCGCCTCCAACGAGCAGTACTTC
cdr3_aa: CASAPSGGASNEQYF
cdr3_length: 15
v_call: TRBV12-5
j_call: TRBJ2-7
d_call: NA
clone_size: NA

cdr3_nt: TGTGCCAGCAGCCAAGGATCAGGGGACTCCTACGAGCAGTACTTC
cdr3_aa: CASSQGSGDSYEQYF
cdr3_length: 15
v_call: TRBV14
j_call: TRBJ2-7
d_call: NA
clone_size: NA

cdr3_nt: TGCGCCAGCAGCCAAGGAGCAGTGGACACCGGACGGACTGAAGCTTTCTTT
cdr3_aa: CASSQGAVDTGRTEAFF
cdr3_length: 17
v_call: TRBV4-1
j_call: TRBJ1-1
d_call: NA
clone_size: NA

cdr3_nt: TGTGCCAGCAGCTTGGGGAGTTCCCGACATAGCACAGATACGCAGTATTTT
cdr3_aa: CASSLGSSRHSTDTQYF
cdr3_length: 17
v_call: TRBV7-8
j_call: TRBJ2-3
d_call: NA
clone_size: NA

cdr3_nt: TGTGCCAGCAGACCACCACAGGGGGCAGGGTCACCCCTCCACTTT
cdr3_aa: CASRPPQGAGSPLHF
cdr3_length: 15
v_call: TRBV28
j_call: TRBJ1-6
d_call: TRBD1
clone_size: NA

cdr3_nt: TGTGCCAGCAGTCCGCAACCCGGGTCACCCCTCCACTTT
cdr3_aa: CASSPQPGSPLHF
cdr3_length: 13
v_call: TRBV6-5
j_call: TRBJ1-6
d_call: NA
clone_size: NA

cdr3_nt: TGTGCCAGCACTCAGGGCGTCGAGGGCTACACCTTC
cdr3_aa: CASTQGVEGYTF
cdr3_length: 12
v_call: TRBV12-3/TRBV12-4
j_call: TRBJ1-2
d_call: NA
clone_size: NA

cdr3_nt: TGTGCCAGCAGTTCTGCCGACAGGGGCTTCCGAGAGACCCAGTACTTC
cdr3_aa: CASSSADRGFRETQYF
cdr3_length: 16
v_call: TRBV27
j_call: TRBJ2-5
d_call: TRBD1
clone_size: once

cdr3_nt: TGTGCCAGCAGCTTGGGCCAGGGGCCCTACAATGAGCAGTTCTTC
cdr3_aa: CASSLGQGPYNEQFF
cdr3_length: 15
v_call: TRBV9
j_call: TRBJ2-1
d_call: NA
clone_size: NA

cdr3_nt: TGTGCCAGCAGCTTACAGGGAGGGTTCACTGAAGCTTTCTTT
cdr3_aa: CASSLQGGFTEAFF
cdr3_length: 14
v_call: TRBV7-9
j_call: TRBJ1-1
d_call: NA
clone_size: NA

cdr3_nt: TGTGCCAGCAGCCCGACAAATGAAAAACTGTTTTTT
cdr3_aa: CASSPTNEKLFF
cdr3_length: 12
v_call: TRBV7-9
j_call: TRBJ1-4
d_call: NA
clone_size: few

cdr3_nt: TGTGCCTGGAGCCAATCCGGTCCCGGGAAGTACTTC
cdr3_aa: CAWSQSGPGKYF
cdr3_length: 12
v_call: TRBV30
j_call: TRBJ2-5
d_call: NA
clone_size: NA

cdr3_nt: TGCAGTGTTCCTGGGGGGGAAAAACTGTTTTTT
cdr3_aa: CSVPGGEKLFF
cdr3_length: 11
v_call: TRBV20-1
j_call: TRBJ1-4
d_call: NA
clone_size: NA

cdr3_nt: TGTGCCACCAGTTTTCCCCCAGGGCCGTACTATGGCTACACCTTC
cdr3_aa: CATSFPPGPYYGYTF
cdr3_length: 15
v_call: TRBV24-1
j_call: TRBJ1-2
d_call: NA
clone_size: NA

cdr3_nt: TGTGCCAGCAGCTCTGCGATTGGGACAGGGGACAGAGATACGCAGTATTTT
cdr3_aa: CASSSAIGTGDRDTQYF
cdr3_length: 17
v_call: TRBV7-9
j_call: TRBJ2-3
d_call: TRBD1
clone_size: once

cdr3_nt: TGCAGCGTTTCCTTCTCTAGCGTTGGGGGCGAGCAGTACTTC
cdr3_aa: CSVSFSSVGGEQYF
cdr3_length: 14
v_call: TRBV29-1
j_call: TRBJ2-7
d_call: NA
clone_size: NA

cdr3_nt: TGTGCCAGCAGCTCTCCGGTTTCCTACAATGAGCAGTTCTTC
cdr3_aa: CASSSPVSYNEQFF
cdr3_length: 14
v_call: TRBV11-3
j_call: TRBJ2-1
d_call: NA
clone_size: NA

cdr3_nt: TGTGCCAGCAGCCATGCGGGGACGGAAGATGGCTACACCTTC
cdr3_aa: CASSHAGTEDGYTF
cdr3_length: 14
v_call: TRBV3-1/TRBV3-2
j_call: TRBJ1-2
d_call: NA
clone_size: NA

cdr3_nt: TGTGCCAGCTCCTCCGGGTCCCAGGGGATTCAGTACTTC
cdr3_aa: CASSSGSQGIQYF
cdr3_length: 13
v_call: TRBV13
j_call: TRBJ2-4
d_call: NA
clone_size: NA

cdr3_nt: TGTGCCAGCAGCCCGGCCAGCGGCACTGAAGCTTTCTTT
cdr3_aa: CASSPASGTEAFF
cdr3_length: 13
v_call: TRBV3-1/TRBV3-2
j_call: TRBJ1-1
d_call: NA
clone_size: NA

cdr3_nt: TGCGCCAGCAGCTTGATAAGTAGTAGCTCTGGGGCCAACGTCCTGACTTTC
cdr3_aa: CASSLISSSSGANVLTF
cdr3_length: 17
v_call: TRBV5-1
j_call: TRBJ2-6
d_call: NA
clone_size: NA

cdr3_nt: TGTGCCAGCATCCGACGAGGAACTGAAGCTTTCTTT
cdr3_aa: CASIRRGTEAFF
cdr3_length: 12
v_call: TRBV28
j_call: TRBJ1-1
d_call: NA
clone_size: NA

cdr3_nt: TGCGCCAGCAGCTTGGAAGGGAGTGAAAAACTGTTTTTT
cdr3_aa: CASSLEGSEKLFF
cdr3_length: 13
v_call: TRBV5-1
j_call: TRBJ1-4
d_call: NA
clone_size: NA

cdr3_nt: TGTGCCAGCCGGAGCGCCAATACGCCCTACGAGCAGTACTTC
cdr3_aa: CASRSANTPYEQYF
cdr3_length: 14
v_call: TRBV11-2
j_call: TRBJ2-7
d_call: NA
clone_size: NA

cdr3_nt: TGCGCCAGCAGCCAACTGGCAGGATTTAATTCACCCCTCCACTTT
cdr3_aa: CASSQLAGFNSPLHF
cdr3_length: 15
v_call: TRBV4-1
j_call: TRBJ1-6
d_call: NA
clone_size: NA

cdr3_nt: TGTGCCAGCAGCTTCGGACAGGGCAATCAGCCCCAGCATTTT
cdr3_aa: CASSFGQGNQPQHF
cdr3_length: 14
v_call: TRBV11-2
j_call: TRBJ1-5
d_call: TRBD1
clone_size: NA

cdr3_nt: TGCGCCAGCAGCCAAGTATTATCCAGGGTGAAGGGTAAAACTGAAGCTTTCTTT
cdr3_aa: CASSQVLSRVKGKTEAFF
cdr3_length: 18
v_call: TRBV4-1
j_call: TRBJ1-1
d_call: NA
clone_size: NA

cdr3_nt: TGTGCCAGCAGTTCAACCAGCGGCTACGAGCAGTACTTC
cdr3_aa: CASSSTSGYEQYF
cdr3_length: 13
v_call: TRBV6-5
j_call: TRBJ2-7
d_call: NA
clone_size: NA

cdr3_nt: TGTGCCAGTAAACGGGACTTCAGCCACGATGAAAAACTGTTTTTT
cdr3_aa: CASKRDFSHDEKLFF
cdr3_length: 15
v_call: TRBV27
j_call: TRBJ1-4
d_call: NA
clone_size: NA

cdr3_nt: TGCGCCAGCAGCCAAGACCCGACTGTCTCCTACGAGCAGTACTTC
cdr3_aa: CASSQDPTVSYEQYF
cdr3_length: 15
v_call: TRBV4-1
j_call: TRBJ2-7
d_call: NA
clone_size: NA

cdr3_nt: TGTGCCAGCAGCTCCCCAACCGACACGACCCGACCTACCGGGGAGCTGTTTTTT
cdr3_aa: CASSSPTDTTRPTGELFF
cdr3_length: 18
v_call: TRBV5-5
j_call: TRBJ2-2
d_call: NA
clone_size: NA

cdr3_nt: TGTGCCAGCAGCCCCGGACAGGCAAGGCCCCAGCATTTT
cdr3_aa: CASSPGQARPQHF
cdr3_length: 13
v_call: TRBV5-8
j_call: TRBJ1-5
d_call: TRBD1
clone_size: NA

cdr3_nt: TGTGCCAGCGAGGAGTGGGAAGAGACCCAGTACTTC
cdr3_aa: CASEEWEETQYF
cdr3_length: 12
v_call: TRBV6-5
j_call: TRBJ2-5
d_call: NA
clone_size: once

cdr3_nt: TGCAGCGGGGACAGGAATTACAATGAGCAGTTCTTC
cdr3_aa: CSGDRNYNEQFF
cdr3_length: 12
v_call: TRBV29-1
j_call: TRBJ2-1
d_call: TRBD1
clone_size: once

cdr3_nt: TGTGCCACCAGTGATTTCGGGACAGGGGGTCCAGATACGCAGTATTTT
cdr3_aa: CATSDFGTGGPDTQYF
cdr3_length: 16
v_call: TRBV24-1
j_call: TRBJ2-3
d_call: TRBD1
clone_size: NA

cdr3_nt: TGTGCCATCCGTGGGGGACAGGGGGCGGGCACCGGGGAGCTGTTTTTT
cdr3_aa: CAIRGGQGAGTGELFF
cdr3_length: 16
v_call: TRBV10-3
j_call: TRBJ2-2
d_call: TRBD1
clone_size: NA

cdr3_nt: TGTGCCAGTAGTATTCCCGCCAGGGCCGGCACCGGGGAGCTGTTTTTT
cdr3_aa: CASSIPARAGTGELFF
cdr3_length: 16
v_call: TRBV19
j_call: TRBJ2-2
d_call: NA
clone_size: NA

cdr3_nt: TGTGCCAGCGCCAACAGATTACCTGAAAAACTGTTTTTT
cdr3_aa: CASANRLPEKLFF
cdr3_length: 13
v_call: TRBV28
j_call: TRBJ1-4
d_call: NA
clone_size: NA

cdr3_nt: TGTGCCTGGAGTGTAGGGCAGGGGGCCCCAAACATTCAGTACTTC
cdr3_aa: CAWSVGQGAPNIQYF
cdr3_length: 15
v_call: TRBV30
j_call: TRBJ2-4
d_call: TRBD1
clone_size: NA

cdr3_nt: TGCGCCAGCAGCTTGGCCAACCCGGGGATCTCTGGAAACACCATATATTTT
cdr3_aa: CASSLANPGISGNTIYF
cdr3_length: 17
v_call: TRBV5-1
j_call: TRBJ1-3
d_call: NA
clone_size: few

cdr3_nt: TGTGCCAGCAGCTCGGACATAGACTATGGCTACACCTTC
cdr3_aa: CASSSDIDYGYTF
cdr3_length: 13
v_call: TRBV11-1
j_call: TRBJ1-2
d_call: NA
clone_size: once

cdr3_nt: TGTGCCAGCAGTTGGACAGGAAACTATGGCTACACCTTC
cdr3_aa: CASSWTGNYGYTF
cdr3_length: 13
v_call: TRBV11-2
j_call: TRBJ1-2
d_call: TRBD1
clone_size: NA

cdr3_nt: TGTGCCAGCAGTCAATTCCGGGACAGGGTTTTTTTCTTC
cdr3_aa: CASSQFRDRVFFF
cdr3_length: 13
v_call: TRBV6-6
j_call: TRBJ2-1
d_call: TRBD1
clone_size: NA

cdr3_nt: TGTGCCAGCAGCTTAGGGACTAGCGGGGGGCCGAGCTCCTACGAGCAGTACTTC
cdr3_aa: CASSLGTSGGPSSYEQYF
cdr3_length: 18
v_call: TRBV7-7
j_call: TRBJ2-7
d_call: TRBD2
clone_size: NA

cdr3_nt: TGTGCCAGCAGCTTTTCAGCAGGGGATGGGACCCAGTACTTC
cdr3_aa: CASSFSAGDGTQYF
cdr3_length: 14
v_call: TRBV7-9
j_call: TRBJ2-5
d_call: NA
clone_size: NA

cdr3_nt: TGTGCCAGCAGCCGCTTAGCGGGGGTCGACGAGCAGTACTTC
cdr3_aa: CASSRLAGVDEQYF
cdr3_length: 14
v_call: TRBV5-4
j_call: TRBJ2-7
d_call: TRBD2
clone_size: few

cdr3_nt: TGTGCCAGTAGTATTAGCCCCAGGGTTGGCGGGGAGCTGTTTTTT
cdr3_aa: CASSISPRVGGELFF
cdr3_length: 15
v_call: TRBV19
j_call: TRBJ2-2
d_call: NA
clone_size: NA

cdr3_nt: TGTGCCAGCAGCCTGGGGGACAGAACTAATGAAAAACTGTTTTTT
cdr3_aa: CASSLGDRTNEKLFF
cdr3_length: 15
v_call: TRBV9
j_call: TRBJ1-4
d_call: TRBD1
clone_size: NA

cdr3_nt: TGTGCCAGCAGCGTATGGGGAGAAGAGACCCAGTACTTC
cdr3_aa: CASSVWGEETQYF
cdr3_length: 13
v_call: TRBV9
j_call: TRBJ2-5
d_call: NA
clone_size: NA